This T cell receptor beta chain emerged from a study of control samples from healthy donors and cancer patients. The protocol was immunoSEQ multiplex PCR, while the TCRdb copy is restricted to in-frame clones and leaves out a portion. The sample includes a few hundred thousand clones, 75% to 95% of them seen just once. Germline values: CDR1 LNHDA, CDR2 SQIVND (reference sequence). The germline V and J ends were trimmed by 3 bases and 7 bases, with 10 bases remaining between them. This CDR3 has 13 residues. The chain recombines TRBV19 with TRBJ2-1, with D hard to call. The sample comprised PBMCs. The origin of this receptor is a man in his forties with head and neck cancer. The CDR3 bases are TGTGCCAGTAGTATTTCGCCCGCTAATGAGCAGTTCTTC. Its protein is CASSISPANEQFF. Variable domain in full (rest from reference TRBV19 and TRBJ2-1): DGGITQSPKYLFRKEGQNVTLSCEQNLNHDAMYWYRQDPGQGLRLIYYSQIVNDFQKGDIAEGYSVSREKKESFPLTVTSAQKNPTAFYLCASSISPANEQFFGPGTRLTVL.